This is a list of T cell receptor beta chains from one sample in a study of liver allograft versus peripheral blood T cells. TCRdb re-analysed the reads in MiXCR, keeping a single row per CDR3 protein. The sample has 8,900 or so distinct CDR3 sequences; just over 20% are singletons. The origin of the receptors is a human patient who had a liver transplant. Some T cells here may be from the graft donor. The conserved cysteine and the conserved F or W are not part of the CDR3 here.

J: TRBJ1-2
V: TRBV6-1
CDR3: ASSVDRDSGYT

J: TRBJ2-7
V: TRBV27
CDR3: ASSFLSGASYEQY

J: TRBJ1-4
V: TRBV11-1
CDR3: ASSGCYLRTYLYEKLF

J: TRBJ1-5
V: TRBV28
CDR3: ASSLNRQGIGQPQH

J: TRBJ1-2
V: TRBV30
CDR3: AWSTDRVGYGYT

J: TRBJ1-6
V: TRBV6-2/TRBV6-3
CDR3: AACRLDSPLH

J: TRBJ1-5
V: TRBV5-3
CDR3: ARDPLNYQPQH

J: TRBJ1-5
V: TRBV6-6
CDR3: ASRDPYLRDRANQPQH

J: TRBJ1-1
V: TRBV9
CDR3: ASSKTGGNTEAF

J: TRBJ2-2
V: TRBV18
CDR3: ASSTLDNLNTGELF

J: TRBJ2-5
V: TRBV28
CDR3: ASSFRSGVAGQETQY

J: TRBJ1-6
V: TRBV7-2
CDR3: ASSFSGGETPLH

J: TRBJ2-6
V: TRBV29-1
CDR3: SVELGGGANVLT

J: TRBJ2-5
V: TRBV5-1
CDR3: ASSLVRGETQY

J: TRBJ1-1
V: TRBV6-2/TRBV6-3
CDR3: ASSYRGTANTEAF

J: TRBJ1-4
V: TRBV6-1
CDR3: ASERGRGNEKLF

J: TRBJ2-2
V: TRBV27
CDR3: ASRPRLASTGELF

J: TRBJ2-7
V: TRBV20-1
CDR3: SAKRGGSTYEQY

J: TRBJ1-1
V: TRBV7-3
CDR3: ASSLRQGIEAF

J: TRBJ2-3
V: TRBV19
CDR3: ASSIQGDTDTQY

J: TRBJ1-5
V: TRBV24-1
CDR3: ATSETGQQPQH

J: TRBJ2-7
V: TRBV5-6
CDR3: ASSLTSGRLSSYEQY

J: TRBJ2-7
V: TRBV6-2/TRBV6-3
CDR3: ASSPQGWEQY

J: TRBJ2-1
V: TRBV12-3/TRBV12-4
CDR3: ASSLSSGAYNEQF

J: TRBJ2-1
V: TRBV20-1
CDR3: SARDLGTASTNEQF

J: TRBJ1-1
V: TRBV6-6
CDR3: AVTEAF

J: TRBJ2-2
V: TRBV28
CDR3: ASSLWTGVATGELF

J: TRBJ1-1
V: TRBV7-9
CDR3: ASSLDLSIAEAF

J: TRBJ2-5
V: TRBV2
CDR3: ASSEGNEETQY

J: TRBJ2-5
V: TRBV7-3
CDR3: ASSAGTGGGETQY

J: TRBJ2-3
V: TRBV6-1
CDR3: ASSYGREAVDTQY

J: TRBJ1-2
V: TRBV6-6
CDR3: ASSYGREYGYT

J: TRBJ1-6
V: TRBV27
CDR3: ASRADGTGYNSPLH

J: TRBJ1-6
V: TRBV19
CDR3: ASKQGYGNSPLH

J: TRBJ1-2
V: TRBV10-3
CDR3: AISEREGSGYT

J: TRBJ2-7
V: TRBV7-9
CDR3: ARSLKGRENEQY

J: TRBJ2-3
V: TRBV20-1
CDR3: SALPGTSGNLDTQY

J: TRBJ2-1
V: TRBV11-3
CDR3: ASSLDSPPHNEQF

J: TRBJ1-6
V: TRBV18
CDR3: ASSPDVGGSYNSPLH

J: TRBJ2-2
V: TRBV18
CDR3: ASSLGSNTGELF

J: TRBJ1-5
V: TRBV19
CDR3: ASSPRGITNQPQH

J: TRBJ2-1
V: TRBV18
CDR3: ASSPSGDNEQF

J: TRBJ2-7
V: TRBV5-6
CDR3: ASSLRGQGADEQY

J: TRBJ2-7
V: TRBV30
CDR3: AWSREGTYEQY

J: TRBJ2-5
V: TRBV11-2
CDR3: ASSASSGTGGETQY

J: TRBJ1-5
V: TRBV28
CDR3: ASNRYNQPQH

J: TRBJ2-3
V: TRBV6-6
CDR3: ASSYSSWTSGRRTQY

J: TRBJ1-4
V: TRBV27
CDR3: ASSLEGAGNEKLF

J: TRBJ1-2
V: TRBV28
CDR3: ASTSGGTDYGYT

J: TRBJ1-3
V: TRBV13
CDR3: ASSLTRGSTIY

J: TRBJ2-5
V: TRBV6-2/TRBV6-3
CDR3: ASSYSGRGTQETQY

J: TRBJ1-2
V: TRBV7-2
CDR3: ASSLTPRSNYGYT

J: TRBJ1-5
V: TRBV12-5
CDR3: ASGWGDSDLNQPQH

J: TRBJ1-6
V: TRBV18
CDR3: ASSPSGGINSPLH

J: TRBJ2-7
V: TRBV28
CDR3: ASSSQTGHPNPH

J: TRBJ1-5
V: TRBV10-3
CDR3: AISGSDSNQPQH

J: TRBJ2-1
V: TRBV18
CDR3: ASSPSTSGTGVYNEQF

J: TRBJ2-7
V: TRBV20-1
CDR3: SASSGGVYEQY

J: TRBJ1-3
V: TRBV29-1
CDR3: SAETSPGNTIY

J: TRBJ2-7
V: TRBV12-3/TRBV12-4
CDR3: ASSLRPPYEQY